The 14 T cell receptor beta chains below come from one sample, sequenced in a study of cytomegalovirus exposure and HLA in healthy donors. The PCR ran on 60 Vbeta and 13 Jbeta primers. Produced via immunoSEQ multiplex PCR; TCRdb's table is partial and in-frame only. The repertoire holds 100,000 to 120,000 clones, over 12% seen once, with more than 0.65% in the top ten. Sample: PBMCs. Every receptor here comes from a female donor in good health and CMV-seronegative.

This clone appeared a few times. The V call is TRBV5-6, the J call TRBJ2-5; possibly TRBD1 for D (5 bases). Looked up from germline, CDR1 is SGHDT and CDR2 is YYEEEE. V dropped 3 bases and J dropped 1 base, with 13 bases sitting between them. The CDR3 extends over 15 amino acids. CDR3 sequence (DNA): TGTGCCAGCAGCTCCCGGTTGGGGCTCCAAGAGACCCAGTACTTC. Residues: CASSSRLGLQETQYF.

The chain couples TRBV5-6 to TRBJ2-5; the match to TRBD2 covers 9 bases. The ends lost 5 bases at V and 4 bases at J; junction bases unmatched: 9. There are 15 residues in the CDR3. Germline V gene sequence: CDR1 SGHDT, CDR2 YYEEEE. This CDR3 is CASSYIAGDRETQYF. In nucleotides, the CDR3 is TGTGCCAGCAGTTACATAGCGGGAGATCGAGAGACCCAGTACTTC.

The J gene is TRBJ1-2, the V gene TRBV2; TRBD1 matches 10 bases. The CDR3 runs to 15 residues. Trimming removed 5 bases from V and 4 bases from J; junction bases left unmatched: 7. Germline assignment: CDR1 SNHLY and CDR2 FYNNEI. The chain's CDR3 is CASSHDRGRVYGYTF. The CDR3 DNA sequence: TGTGCCAGCAGTCACGACAGGGGGCGCGTCTATGGCTACACCTTC.

This chain joins TRBV5-1 and TRBJ1-1, with TRBD1 matching 12 bases. This CDR3 has 13 residues. With V trimmed by 3 bases and J by 11 bases, 5 bases remained unmatched. Germline CDR1 reads SGHRS; CDR2 reads YFSETQ. CDR3 nucleotide sequence: TGCGCCAGCAGCTCCGGGACAGGGGGCTCCGCTTTCTTT. Amino acids: CASSSGTGGSAFF.

This clone was counted only a few times. The gene calls are TRBV30 and TRBJ1-1, with 8 bases identical to TRBD1. CDR1 and CDR2 from the germline V gene are GTSNPN and SVGIG (reference sequence). This CDR3 has 14 amino acids. J gave up 2 bases and V 4 bases, and 6 bases lay outside the gene matches. The CDR3: CAWTSGGINTEAFF. The CDR3 bases are TGTGCCTGGACCTCAGGGGGCATTAACACTGAAGCTTTCTTT.

This clone has just a few counts. The CDR3 sequence is CASSGGGQGREKLFF. CDR3 DNA sequence: TGTGCCAGCAGCGGGGGGGGACAGGGGCGAGAAAAACTGTTTTTT. This chain uses TRBV9 with TRBJ1-4; TRBD1 matches 10 bases. Germline V CDR1 and CDR2: SGDLS, YYNGEE. V lost 3 bases to trimming and J lost 8 bases; unmatched junction nucleotides: 7. The CDR3 consists of 15 residues. Together with reference TRBV9 and TRBJ1-4, the CDR3 gives the full variable domain: DSGVTQTPKHLITATGQRVTLRCSPRSGDLSVYWYQQSLDQGLQFLIQYYNGEERAKGNILERFSAQQFPDLHSELNLSSLELGDSALYFCASSGGGQGREKLFFGSGTQLSVL.

V and J are TRBV7-8 and TRBJ2-1; 10 positions agree with TRBD1. The CDR3 is 16 residues long. V was pared by 4 bases and J by 0 bases, with 3 bases of the junction left unmatched. Germline V gene sequence: CDR1 SGHVS, CDR2 FQNEAQ. This chain's CDR3 is CASSSRTGGSYNEQFF. CDR3 bases: TGTGCCAGCAGCTCCAGGACAGGGGGCTCCTACAATGAGCAGTTCTTC.

This chain connects TRBV25-1 to TRBJ2-1; 14 bases are shared with TRBD2. CDR1 and CDR2 from the germline V gene are MGHDK and SYGVNS. The CDR3 sequence is 18 residues long. V lost 3 bases and J lost 4; bases outside the gene matches: 8. As DNA, the CDR3 is TGTGCCAGCAGTGAGGGGGGACTAGCGGGAGTTGAATACAATGAGCAGTTCTTC. Translated: CASSEGGLAGVEYNEQFF.

This rearrangement joins TRBV7-2 to TRBJ1-4; D is undetermined. CDR3 length: 15 residues. V gave up 5 bases and J gave up 3 bases, with 13 bases separating them. CDR1 and CDR2 from the germline V gene are SGHTA and FQGNSA. CDR3 residues: CASSLRGEANEKLFF. The CDR3 coding sequence is TGTGCCAGCAGCCTACGGGGTGAGGCTAATGAAAAACTGTTTTTT.

This clone was counted between two and nine times. CDR3 in amino acids: CASSLDPVGGGSGEQYF. The CDR3 coding sequence is TGTGCCAGCAGCTTAGACCCCGTTGGGGGGGGGTCGGGCGAGCAGTACTTC. The chain is built from TRBV7-9 and TRBJ2-7; 7 nucleotides line up with TRBD2. The CDR3 runs 17 residues. The ends lost 1 base at V and 6 bases at J; junction bases unmatched: 15. Germline CDR1 reads SEHNR; CDR2 reads FQNEAQ (reference sequence).

This clone was detected a few times. V gene TRBV7-2 combines with J gene TRBJ2-7, with D unclear. The germline CDR1 and CDR2 sequences are SGHTA and FQGNSA. The germline V and J ends were trimmed by 1 base and 5 bases, with 6 bases remaining between them. This CDR3 is built from 12 residues. The CDR3 DNA follows: TGTGCCAGCAGCTTAGGTTTCGACGAGCAGTACTTC. This codes for CASSLGFDEQYF.

V gene TRBV5-8 combines with J gene TRBJ2-5; 8 bases align to TRBD2. The CDR3 is made up of 15 amino acids. Germline V lookup: CDR1 SGHTS, CDR2 YDEGEE. The V gene end was trimmed by 0 bases and the J gene end by 4 bases; junction bases not matched to a gene: 5. The CDR3 nucleotides are TGTGCCAGCAGCTTGGCAGCGGGGGTTCTAGAGACCCAGTACTTC. Translation: CASSLAAGVLETQYF.

J is TRBJ2-7 and V is TRBV19, with TRBD1 matching 9 bases. From germline, CDR1 is LNHDA and CDR2 SQIVND (reference sequence). This CDR3 spans 15 amino acids. With 4 bases clipped from V and 2 bases from J, the junction kept 6 bases outside the gene matches. The CDR3: CASSKPGQGTYEQYF. The CDR3, as DNA: TGTGCCAGTAGTAAACCGGGACAGGGAACCTACGAGCAGTACTTC.

Points on this clone: Other DNA variants within this sample encode the same CDR3. The rearrangement links TRBV7-2 to TRBJ1-2; TRBD1 is a possible D gene (5 bases). The CDR3 spans 13 residues. Between the trimmed V and J ends, which lost 0 bases and 8 bases, there was a span of 10 bases. CDR1 and CDR2 (germline): SGHTA, FQGNSA. CDR3 nucleotide sequence: TGTGCCAGCAGCTTAGCCGGGTCAGGGGGCTACACCTTC. Amino acids: CASSLAGSGGYTF.